The 5 T cell receptor beta chains below come from one sample, sequenced in a study of T cells in Graves' hyperthyroidism and ophthalmopathy. RNA transcripts provided the source from which TCR beta CDR3 regions were amplified. The HTBI primer set drove a first-round RT-PCR of the TCR CDR3. Each CDR3 protein is one row after TCRdb ran MiXCR on the multiplex PCR reads. The table shows under 300,000 distinct CDR3 sequences, with under 30% occurring only once. The sequenced sample consisted of blood. The receptors come from a man aged 40-55 years with Graves' hyperthyroidism that later progressed to Graves' ophthalmopathy.

The chain has TRBV4-2 and TRBJ1-1; D is ambiguous. The V end was cut by 1 base, the J end by 4 bases, with 7 bases between. Germline V CDR1 and CDR2: LGHNA, YNFKEQ. The CDR3 totals 13 residues. In DNA form, the CDR3 reads TGTGCCAGCAGCCAAGGAATATCCACTGAAGCTTTCTTT. As protein: CASSQGISTEAFF.

This clonotype showed up many times. This chain connects TRBV20-1 to TRBJ1-5; perhaps TRBD1 as D (5 bases). V lost 2 bases to trimming and J lost 4 bases, with 12 bases between them. CDR3 length: 14 residues. In germline, CDR1 is DFQATT, CDR2 SNEGSKA (reference sequence). CDR3 nucleotides: TGCAGTGCTAGAACCGAAACAGGAAATCAGCCCCAGCATTTT. It is translated as CSARTETGNQPQHF.

This clonotype occurred a few times. The CDR3 DNA sequence: TGCAGCGCGCAGGGGGCGTCCTACGAGCAGTACTTC. Amino acid sequence: CSAQGASYEQYF. The rearrangement links TRBV29-1 to TRBJ2-7; 8 bases fit TRBD1. V was clipped by 7 bases and J by 1 base; unmatched bases: 3. The V gene's germline CDR1 is SQVTM and CDR2 ANQGSEA. This CDR3 contains 12 residues.

This clonotype was seen just once. CDR3 loop: CASSPPTGLGTEAFF. The DNA of the CDR3 is TGTGCCAGCAGTCCCCCCACAGGGCTTGGCACTGAAGCTTTCTTT. J is TRBJ1-1 and V is TRBV28; the D gene is possibly TRBD1 (6 bases). Germline loops: CDR1 MDHEN, CDR2 SYDVKM. The V and J ends lost 5 bases and 4 bases respectively, with 17 bases between them. The CDR3 runs 15 residues.

The chain links TRBV25-1 to TRBJ1-1; D possibly corresponds to TRBD1 (5 bases). This CDR3 region has 13 residues. CDR1 and CDR2 (germline): MGHDK, SYGVNS. Trimming pared 4 bases from V and 3 bases from J, leaving 9 bases between. The CDR3 DNA reads TGTGCCAGCAGTGTGGGGGTTGACACTGAAGCTTTCTTT. Protein: CASSVGVDTEAFF.